One and the same sample provided the 24 T cell receptor beta chains below, sequenced in a study of blood T cell repertoires in COVID-19. Assay used: immunoSEQ multiplex PCR; TCRdb lists only in-frame clones, some missing. The data contain 130,000 to 150,000 clones, around three quarters of them seen just once; the ten biggest clones take up approximately 8%. Sequencing was done on a sample of peripheral blood. The receptors were gathered from a man aged 50 to 60 with active or convalescent COVID-19.

The CDR3 DNA reads as TGCGCCAGCAGCCCCCCTTTTAGCGGGAGGGCCCGAGATACGCAGTATTTT. As protein: CASSPPFSGRARDTQYF. V usage is TRBV4-1 and J usage is TRBJ2-3; 11 bases agree with TRBD2. In germline, CDR1 is MGHRA, CDR2 YSYEKL. Germline trimming cut 4 bases from V and 5 bases from J; bases unmatched to any gene: 11. The CDR3 runs to 17 residues.

This clone was seen once. The gene calls are TRBV5-6 and TRBJ1-2; the D gene is possibly TRBD1 (5 bases). There are 14 residues in the CDR3. Germline V gives CDR1 SGHDT, CDR2 YYEEEE. Trimming left V 1 base short and J 1 base short, with 8 bases between. CDR3 in amino acids: CASSLPGFNYGYTF. In nucleotides, the CDR3 is TGTGCCAGCAGCTTGCCAGGGTTTAACTATGGCTACACCTTC.

J is TRBJ1-2 and V is TRBV7-3; D gene uncertain. The germline V gene has CDR1 SGHTA and CDR2 FQGTGA. CDR3 length: 16 residues. V gave up 5 bases and J gave up 6 bases, with 22 bases separating them. CDR3 protein: CASSPGGSVHTNGYTF. CDR3 in DNA: TGTGCCAGCAGCCCCGGAGGAAGTGTACATACTAATGGCTACACCTTC. Combining the CDR3 with reference TRBV7-3 and TRBJ1-2 gives the whole variable domain GAGVSQTPSNKVTEKGKYVELRCDPISGHTALYWYRQSLGQGPEFLIYFQGTGAADDSGLPNDRFFAVRPEGSVSTLKIQRTERGDSAVYLCASSPGGSVHTNGYTFGSGTRLTVV.

This clone occurred once. The rearrangement uses TRBV10-3 and TRBJ2-1, with D perhaps TRBD2 (6 bases). Germline values: CDR1 ENHRY, CDR2 SYGVKD. The CDR3 sequence is 13 residues long. V dropped 6 bases and J dropped 2 bases, with 8 bases sitting between them. CDR3: CAISLAPYNEQFF. Here the CDR3 DNA reads TGTGCCATCAGCCTAGCGCCCTACAATGAGCAGTTCTTC.

The V call is TRBV11-1, the J call TRBJ2-5, with 8 bases matching TRBD2. Germline V gene sequence: CDR1 SGHAT, CDR2 FQDESV (reference sequence). V shed 2 bases, J shed 4 bases, and the junction held 6 bases outside the gene matches. The CDR3 loop spans 15 amino acids. CDR3 nucleotides: TGTGCCAGCAGCTTACAAGCGGGAGATTCAGAGACCCAGTACTTC. It codes for CASSLQAGDSETQYF.

CDR3 protein: CASSQEGHGGIRTGELFF. The CDR3 DNA reads TGTGCCAGCAGCCAAGAGGGTCATGGCGGGATCCGAACCGGGGAGCTGTTTTTT. The J gene is TRBJ2-2, the V gene TRBV4-2; D may be TRBD2 (6 bases). CDR3 size: 18 residues. V shed 0 bases and J shed 5 bases, with 19 bases lying between them. In germline, CDR1 is LGHNA, CDR2 YNFKEQ.

The rearrangement joins TRBV5-1 to TRBJ2-7, with 10 bases aligning to TRBD2. The CDR3 spans 15 residues. V dropped 0 bases and J dropped 2; count of bases not matched to a gene: 2. Germline V gene data show CDR1 as SGHRS and CDR2 as YFSETQ. The CDR3 DNA reads TGCGCCAGCAGCTTGGGACTAGCGGGCGCCTACGAGCAGTACTTC. It yields the protein CASSLGLAGAYEQYF.

J is TRBJ1-4 and V is TRBV19, with 7 bases that match TRBD1. The J segment lost 5 bases and the V segment lost 5 bases, leaving 8 bases of the junction unmatched. The CDR3 contains 15 residues. Per the germline V gene, CDR1 is LNHDA and CDR2 is SQIVND (reference sequence). The CDR3, as DNA: TGTGCCAGTAGTGCTCTGACAGGGTCAAATGAAAAACTGTTTTTT. Protein product: CASSALTGSNEKLFF. The variable domain in full, with the rest retrieved from reference TRBV19 and TRBJ1-4, is DGGITQSPKYLFRKEGQNVTLSCEQNLNHDAMYWYRQDPGQGLRLIYYSQIVNDFQKGDIAEGYSVSREKKESFPLTVTSAQKNPTAFYLCASSALTGSNEKLFFGSGTQLSVL.

This chain connects TRBV20-1 to TRBJ1-2; 8 bases line up with TRBD1. Germline CDR1 and CDR2: DFQATT and SNEGSKA (reference sequence). V lost 3 bases to trimming and J lost 5 bases; unmatched junction nucleotides: 8. The CDR3 loop spans 14 amino acids. CDR3 region: CSASRQGAGYGYTF. The CDR3 nucleotides read TGCAGTGCTAGTCGTCAGGGGGCTGGGTATGGCTACACCTTC.

The genes are TRBV4-1 and TRBJ2-1; TRBD2 agrees at 8 bases. V lost 1 base, J lost 10 bases, and 6 bases stayed unmatched. CDR3 length: 14 residues. Germline assignment: CDR1 MGHRA and CDR2 YSYEKL. The CDR3 loop reads CASSQGGLESEQFF. The CDR3 DNA reads as TGCGCCAGCAGCCAAGGGGGACTAGAGAGCGAGCAGTTCTTC.

This clone was picked up a small number of times. This chain links TRBV15 with TRBJ1-3, with TRBD1 as a possible D gene (5 bases). Trimming took 0 bases from V and 0 from J, leaving 15 bases between them. The germline V gene has CDR1 LNHNV and CDR2 YYDKDF (reference sequence). The CDR3 covers 18 residues. The CDR3, as DNA: TGTGCCACCAGCAGAGATGCTTACAGGTCAGCCTCTGGAAACACCATATATTTT. This translates into CATSRDAYRSASGNTIYF. Based on the CDR3 plus reference TRBV15 and TRBJ1-3, the full variable domain is DAMVIQNPRYQVTQFGKPVTLSCSQTLNHNVMYWYQQKSSQAPKLLFHYYDKDFNNEADTPDNFQSRRPNTSFCFLDIRSPGLGDTAMYLCATSRDAYRSASGNTIYFGEGSWLTVV.

This clone was observed a few times. This chain connects TRBV5-6 to TRBJ1-6; 9 bases are shared with TRBD1. The CDR3 contains 15 residues. V trimming: 0 bases; J trimming: 7 bases; junction bases outside the gene matches: 2. In germline, CDR1 is SGHDT, CDR2 YYEEEE. CDR3 sequence (DNA): TGTGCCAGCAGCTTGGCAGGGACAGGGAATTCACCCCTCCACTTT. This sequence encodes CASSLAGTGNSPLHF.

This chain uses TRBV18 with TRBJ1-2, with TRBD1 identical over 7 bases. The V segment lost 3 bases and the J segment 4 bases; nucleotides outside the gene matches: 11. Looked up from germline, CDR1 is KGHSH and CDR2 is LQKENI. CDR3 length: 16 amino acids. CDR3 sequence reads: CASSPNPGQNFYGYTF. DNA of the CDR3: TGTGCCAGCTCACCTAATCCGGGACAGAATTTCTATGGCTACACCTTC.

This chain uses TRBV3-1 (or the pseudogene TRBV3-2) with TRBJ2-6, with D tentatively TRBD2 (7 bases). Looked up from germline, CDR1 is LGHDT and CDR2 is YNNKEL (reference sequence). Trimming removed 8 bases at V and 0 bases at J, with 20 bases between. This CDR3 comprises 18 residues. This CDR3 reads CASGPGGWRASGANVLTF. CDR3 sequence (DNA): TGTGCCAGCGGCCCGGGGGGCTGGCGGGCCTCTGGGGCCAACGTCCTGACTTTC.

The V and J genes are TRBV7-8 and TRBJ2-1; possible D gene TRBD2, 5 bases. CDR3 length: 14 amino acids. V was clipped by 2 bases and J by 4 bases, with 9 bases between them. Per the germline V gene, CDR1 is SGHVS and CDR2 is FQNEAQ. CDR3 DNA sequence: TGTGCCAGCAGCTTAAAGCGGTTATACAATGAGCAGTTCTTC. Its protein product is CASSLKRLYNEQFF.

This sequence joins TRBV27 and TRBJ1-5, with D perhaps TRBD1 (5 bases). This CDR3 is 16 amino acids long. Germline CDR1 is MNHEY and CDR2 is SMNVEV (reference sequence). V lost 5 bases and J lost 0, with 14 bases in between. CDR3 sequence: CASSRGAGYSNQPQHF. For the CDR3, the DNA is TGTGCCAGCAGTCGAGGGGCGGGATATAGCAATCAGCCCCAGCATTTT.

CDR3 loop: CASSVSQGANEQFF. CDR3 nucleotides: TGTGCCAGCAGCGTATCCCAGGGGGCCAATGAGCAGTTCTTC. This chain connects TRBV9 to TRBJ2-1, with 8 bases aligning to TRBD1. Germline V gene sequence: CDR1 SGDLS, CDR2 YYNGEE. The CDR3 extends over 14 amino acids. V lost 1 base to trimming and J lost 6 bases; unmatched junction nucleotides: 3.

This chain uses TRBV7-2 with TRBJ1-5; 10 bases match TRBD1. This CDR3 has 15 residues. With 0 bases clipped from V and 7 bases from J, the junction kept 3 bases outside the gene matches. Looked up from germline, CDR1 is SGHTA and CDR2 is FQGNSA. The CDR3 sequence: CASSLAWTGGQPQHF. For the CDR3, the DNA is TGTGCCAGCAGCTTAGCCTGGACAGGGGGACAGCCCCAGCATTTT.

The genes are TRBV2 and TRBJ2-1, with 9 bases lining up with TRBD2. The CDR3 sequence is 17 residues long. Trimming at V came to 2 bases and at J to 6 bases, leaving 11 bases not matched to a gene. Per germline, CDR1 SNHLY and CDR2 FYNNEI. As DNA, the CDR3 is TGTGCCAGCAGTGAACTCGGGGGACTAGCCCGAGCCAATGAGCAGTTCTTC. Translation gives CASSELGGLARANEQFF.

This rearrangement joins TRBV18 to TRBJ2-7, with D maybe TRBD2 (5 bases). The CDR3 is 13 amino acids. Germline loops: CDR1 KGHSH, CDR2 LQKENI. With 3 bases removed from V and 0 bases from J, the gap between germline ends came to 6 bases. CDR3 region: CASSPGASYEQYF. The CDR3, as DNA: TGTGCCAGCTCACCGGGAGCCTCCTACGAGCAGTACTTC.

This chain connects TRBV12-3 or TRBV12-4 to TRBJ1-2, with TRBD1 matching over 7 bases. The CDR3 is 13 amino acids. Germline trimming cut 6 bases from V and 5 bases from J; bases unmatched to any gene: 6. The CDR3 DNA is TGTGCCAGCAGCCCGACAGGGCCTTATGGCTACACCTTC. Encoded protein: CASSPTGPYGYTF.

This chain joins TRBV6-5 and TRBJ2-4; 7 nucleotides agree with TRBD1. Germline CDR1 is MNHEY and CDR2 is SVGAGI. Germline trimming cut 0 bases from V and 2 bases from J; bases unmatched to any gene: 4. There are 16 residues in the CDR3. CDR3 in amino acids: CASSYSRQGTKNIQYF. The CDR3 DNA reads as TGTGCCAGCAGTTACTCCCGACAGGGTACCAAAAACATTCAGTACTTC.

The chain carries TRBV5-4 and TRBJ2-3, with D maybe TRBD1 (6 bases). CDR1 and CDR2 from the germline V gene are SGHNT and YYREEE (reference sequence). V was trimmed by 7 bases and J by 2 bases, leaving 14 bases between them. The CDR3 totals 14 residues. Here the CDR3 DNA reads TGTGCCAGCTCCGTGGGGGCATACACAGATACGCAGTATTTT. Translating gives CASSVGAYTDTQYF.

The gene calls are TRBV9 and TRBJ1-4, with D tentatively TRBD1 (6 bases). The CDR3 covers 14 residues. Germline CDR1 and CDR2: SGDLS and YYNGEE. Trimming pared 3 bases from V and 3 bases from J, leaving 9 bases between. CDR3: CASSGTAANEKLFF. The CDR3 nucleotides are TGTGCCAGCAGCGGGACAGCTGCTAATGAAAAACTGTTTTTT.